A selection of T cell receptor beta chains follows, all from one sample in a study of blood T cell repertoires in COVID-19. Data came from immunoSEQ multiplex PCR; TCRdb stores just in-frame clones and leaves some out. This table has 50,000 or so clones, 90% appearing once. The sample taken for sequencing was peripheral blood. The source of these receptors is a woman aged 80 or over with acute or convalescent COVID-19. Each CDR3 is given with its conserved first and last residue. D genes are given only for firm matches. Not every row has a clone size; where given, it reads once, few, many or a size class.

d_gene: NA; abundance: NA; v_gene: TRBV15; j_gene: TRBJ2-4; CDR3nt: TGTGCCACCAGCAGAGATCCAAGCGCGGTTGACATTCAGTACTTC; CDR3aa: CATSRDPSAVDIQYF
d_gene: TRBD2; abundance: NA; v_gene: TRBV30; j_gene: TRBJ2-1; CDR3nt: TGTGCCTGGAGTGTACTAGCGGGACCGGGTGAGCAGTTCTTC; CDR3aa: CAWSVLAGPGEQFF
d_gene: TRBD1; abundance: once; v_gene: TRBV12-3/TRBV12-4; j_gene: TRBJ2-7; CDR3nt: TGTGCCAGCAGTTCAGGACAGGTCTACGAGCAGTACTTC; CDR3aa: CASSSGQVYEQYF
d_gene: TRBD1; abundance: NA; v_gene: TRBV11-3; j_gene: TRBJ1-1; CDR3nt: TGTGCCAGCAGCTTAACCCTTTGGACAGGGACGAACACTGAAGCTTTCTTT; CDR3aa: CASSLTLWTGTNTEAFF
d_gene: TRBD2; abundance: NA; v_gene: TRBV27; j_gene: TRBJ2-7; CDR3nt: TGTGCCAGCAGTTTATACCCTAGCGGGATGTACGAGCAGTACTTC; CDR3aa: CASSLYPSGMYEQYF
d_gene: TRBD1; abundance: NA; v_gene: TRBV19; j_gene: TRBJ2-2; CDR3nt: TGTGCCAGTAGTGCCGGGACAGGGGGCCCTATGAACACCGGGGAGCTGTTTTTT; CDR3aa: CASSAGTGGPMNTGELFF
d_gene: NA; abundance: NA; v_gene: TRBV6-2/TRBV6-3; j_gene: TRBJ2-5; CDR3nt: TGTGCCAGCAGTTACTACGGCGGGAACGAAGAGACCCAGTACTTC; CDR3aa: CASSYYGGNEETQYF
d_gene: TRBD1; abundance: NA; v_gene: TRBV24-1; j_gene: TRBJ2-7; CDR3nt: TGTGCCACCAGTGACCGGGACAGTTTCGTCCACGAGCAGTACTTC; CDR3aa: CATSDRDSFVHEQYF
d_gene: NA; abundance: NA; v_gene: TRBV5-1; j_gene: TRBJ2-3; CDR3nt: TGCGCCAGCAGGACTAACACAGATACGCAGTATTTT; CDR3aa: CASRTNTDTQYF
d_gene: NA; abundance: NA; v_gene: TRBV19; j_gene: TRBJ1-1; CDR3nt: TGTGCCAGTAGTATAGTCTCAGGGCAGGGGAACACTGAAGCTTTCTTT; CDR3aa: CASSIVSGQGNTEAFF
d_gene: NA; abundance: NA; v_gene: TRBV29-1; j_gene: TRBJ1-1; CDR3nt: TGCAGCGTTGAAGATCGACCTGACGGGGTCTGGGCTGAAGCTTTCTTT; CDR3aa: CSVEDRPDGVWAEAFF
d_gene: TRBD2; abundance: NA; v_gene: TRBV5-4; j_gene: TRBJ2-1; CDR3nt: TGTGCCAGCAGCTTGATTGTACTGAGCGGGAATAGTAATGAGCAGTTCTTC; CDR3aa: CASSLIVLSGNSNEQFF
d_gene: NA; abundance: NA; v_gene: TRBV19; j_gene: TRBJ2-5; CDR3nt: TGTGCCAGTAGTATTGGAGGCTATCTCGACCGAAGGACCCAGTACTTC; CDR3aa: CASSIGGYLDRRTQYF
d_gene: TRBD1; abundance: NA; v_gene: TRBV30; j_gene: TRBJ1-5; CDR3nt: TGTGCCTGGGGGACAGGGGATCAGCCCCAGCATTTT; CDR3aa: CAWGTGDQPQHF
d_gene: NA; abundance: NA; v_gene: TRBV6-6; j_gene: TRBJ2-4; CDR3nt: TGTGCCAGCAGTTACTCCGCAGGGGTAAACATTCAGTACTTC; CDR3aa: CASSYSAGVNIQYF
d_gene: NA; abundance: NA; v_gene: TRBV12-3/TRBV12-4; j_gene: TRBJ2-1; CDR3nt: TGTGCCAGCAGTTTGCGGCATGAGCAGTTCTTC; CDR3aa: CASSLRHEQFF